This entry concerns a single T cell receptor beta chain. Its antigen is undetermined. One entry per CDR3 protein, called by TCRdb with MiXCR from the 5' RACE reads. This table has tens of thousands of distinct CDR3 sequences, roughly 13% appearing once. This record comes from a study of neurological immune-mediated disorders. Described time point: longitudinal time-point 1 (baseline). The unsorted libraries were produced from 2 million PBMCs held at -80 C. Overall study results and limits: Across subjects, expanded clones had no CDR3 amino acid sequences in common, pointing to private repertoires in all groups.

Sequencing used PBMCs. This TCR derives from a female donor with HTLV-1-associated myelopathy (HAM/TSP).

CDR3 in amino acids: CASSFQGGNTEAFF. The CDR3 region has the DNA TGCGCCAGCAGCTTCCAGGGAGGAAACACTGAAGCTTTCTTT. The chain has TRBV5-1 and TRBJ1-1; tentatively, D is TRBD1 (5 bases). The CDR3 consists of 14 residues. The germline gives CDR1 SGHRS, CDR2 YFSETQ. V shed 2 bases and J shed 2 bases, with 10 bases lying between them.